These 20 T cell receptor beta chains were all obtained from the same sample, sequenced in a study of OX40 agonist ivuxolimab in advanced cancers. Using immunoSEQ multiplex PCR, the repertoire was profiled, and TCRdb retains in-frame clones only, with some absent. The sample has 90,000 to 120,000 clones, about 91% seen once. The sample in question was CD4+ or CD8+ T cells sorted from blood, obtained in a trial of the OX40 agonist ivuxolimab. The receptors derive from an adult with an advanced solid tumor such as melanoma, head and neck, liver or kidney cancer.

V and J are TRBV10-3 and TRBJ2-3; 12 nucleotides align to TRBD2. There are 16 residues in the CDR3. Per germline, CDR1 ENHRY and CDR2 SYGVKD. The V gene end was trimmed by 3 bases and the J gene end by 3 bases; junction bases not matched to a gene: 4. The CDR3 loop reads CAISDPTSGGTDTQYF. The DNA of the CDR3 is TGTGCCATCAGTGACCCTACTAGCGGGGGGACAGATACGCAGTATTTT.

The rearrangement links TRBV7-2 to TRBJ1-5; possibly TRBD1 for D (6 bases). Germline V gene lookup returns CDR1 SGHTA and CDR2 FQGNSA. V was shortened by 3 bases and J by 4 bases, with 10 bases between the two germline ends. The CDR3 contains 14 residues. CDR3 DNA sequence: TGTGCCAGCAGCTTGGGGGCAGGGAATCAGCCCCAGCATTTT. The encoded protein is CASSLGAGNQPQHF.

V gene TRBV6-6 combines with J gene TRBJ1-5; D is ambiguous. From germline, CDR1 is MNHNY and CDR2 SVGAGI (reference sequence). The CDR3 sequence is 13 residues long. V dropped 8 bases and J dropped 1 base, with 9 bases sitting between them. The chain's CDR3 is CASVGGSNQPQHF. CDR3 sequence (DNA): TGTGCCAGCGTCGGTGGGAGCAATCAGCCCCAGCATTTT.

V usage is TRBV5-1 and J usage is TRBJ2-5, with TRBD2 as a possible D gene (5 bases). Trimming removed 0 bases at V and 1 base at J, with 7 bases between. This CDR3 has 14 residues. CDR1 and CDR2 (germline): SGHRS, YFSETQ. The chain's CDR3 is CASSLAGIQETQYF. CDR3 DNA: TGCGCCAGCAGCTTGGCGGGGATCCAAGAGACCCAGTACTTC. The full variable domain, its missing parts supplied by reference TRBV5-1 and TRBJ2-5, is KAGVTQTPRYLIKTRGQQVTLSCSPISGHRSVSWYQQTPGQGLQFLFEYFSETQRNKGNFPGRFSGRQFSNSRSEMNVSTLELGDSALYLCASSLAGIQETQYFGPGTRLLVL.

The chain couples TRBV18 to TRBJ2-7, with 11 bases lining up with TRBD1. This CDR3 region has 15 residues. V lost 3 bases and J lost 5; bases outside the gene matches: 6. Per germline, CDR1 KGHSH and CDR2 LQKENI. The CDR3: CASSPPGQGDHEQYF. In nucleotides, the CDR3 is TGTGCCAGCTCACCCCCGGGACAGGGGGACCACGAGCAGTACTTC.

This chain joins TRBV6-1 and TRBJ2-2; TRBD2 agrees at 11 bases. The V and J ends lost 4 bases and 9 bases, in that order; junction bases with no gene match: 10. The CDR3 contains 16 residues. Germline-derived CDR1 and CDR2 are MNHNS and SASEGT. CDR3: CASSVSLAGAVWELFF. The DNA of the CDR3 is TGTGCCAGCAGTGTTTCACTAGCGGGAGCGGTCTGGGAGCTGTTTTTT.

This clone was counted only a few times. The chain uses TRBV9 and TRBJ2-7; D gene unclear. CDR1 and CDR2 from the germline V gene are SGDLS and YYNGEE. V lost 2 bases and J 1 base, leaving 10 bases between the germline ends. This CDR3 region has 14 residues. CDR3 nucleotides: TGTGCCAGCAGCGTGTCGGACGTTTCCTACGAGCAGTACTTC. This sequence encodes CASSVSDVSYEQYF.

This clone was seen a handful of times. This chain uses TRBV2 with TRBJ1-5; possible D gene TRBD1, 6 bases. V gave up 1 base and J gave up 3 bases, with 7 bases separating them. CDR1 is SNHLY, CDR2 FYNNEI, per germline. This CDR3 contains 14 residues. CDR3 nucleotides: TGTGCCAGCAGTGAAGGACAGGACAATCAGCCCCAGCATTTT. This sequence encodes CASSEGQDNQPQHF. The full variable domain, completed using reference TRBV2 and TRBJ1-5, is EPEVTQTPSHQVTQMGQEVILRCVPISNHLYFYWYRQILGQKVEFLVSFYNNEISEKSEIFDDQFSVERPDGSNFTLKIRSTKLEDSAMYFCASSEGQDNQPQHFGDGTRLSIL.

The chain carries TRBV6-6 and TRBJ2-7; D not certain. The CDR3 is 13 amino acids. V dropped 5 bases and J dropped 5 bases, with 13 bases sitting between them. Looked up from germline, CDR1 is MNHNY and CDR2 is SVGAGI (reference sequence). CDR3 loop: CASSRSKDHEQYF. In DNA, the CDR3 is TGTGCCAGCAGTAGGTCGAAAGACCACGAGCAGTACTTC.

The V call is TRBV4-2, the J call TRBJ2-7, with TRBD1 matching 8 bases. CDR3 length: 15 amino acids. Germline CDR1 LGHNA, CDR2 YNFKEQ. The V segment lost 1 base and the J segment 5 bases; nucleotides outside the gene matches: 7. In DNA form, the CDR3 reads TGTGCCAGCAGCCAAGCCGAGGCAGGGGGCCACGAGCAGTACTTC. Encoded protein: CASSQAEAGGHEQYF.

This chain connects TRBV6-1 to TRBJ2-2, with 7 bases fitting TRBD2. The V gene's germline CDR1 is MNHNS and CDR2 SASEGT. The CDR3 covers 17 residues. J was trimmed by 5 bases and V by 1 base; bases with no gene match: 10. Here the CDR3 reads CASSEVRTRLSTGELFF. The CDR3 DNA is TGTGCCAGCAGTGAAGTGAGGACTAGGCTTTCAACCGGGGAGCTGTTTTTT.

The chain joins TRBV11-1 to TRBJ2-1, with 14 bases matching TRBD2. V was pared by 5 bases and J by 6 bases, with 3 bases of the junction left unmatched. The CDR3 runs 15 residues. Germline V gene sequence: CDR1 SGHAT, CDR2 FQDESV (reference sequence). The CDR3 reads CASSTGTSGSNEQFF. In DNA form, the CDR3 reads TGTGCCAGCAGCACCGGGACTAGCGGGAGCAATGAGCAGTTCTTC. The full variable domain, its missing parts supplied by reference TRBV11-1 and TRBJ2-1, is EAEVAQSPRYKITEKSQAVAFWCDPISGHATLYWYRQILGQGPELLVQFQDESVVDDSQLPKDRFSAERLKGVDSTLKIQPAELGDSAMYLCASSTGTSGSNEQFFGPGTRLTVL.

The J gene is TRBJ1-1, the V gene TRBV6-4; D is perhaps TRBD1 (6 bases). The length of the CDR3 is 13 residues. CDR1 and CDR2 (germline): MRHNA, SNTAGT. V lost 4 bases to trimming and J lost 7 bases, with 13 bases between them. The CDR3 region has the DNA TGTGCCAGCAGTGTTGAAGGGGGAGATGAAGCTTTCTTT. Its protein is CASSVEGGDEAFF.

This sequence joins TRBV2 and TRBJ1-5; tentative D call: TRBD1 (6 bases). Trimming removed 7 bases from V and 5 bases from J, with 12 bases in between. From germline, CDR1 is SNHLY and CDR2 FYNNEI. CDR3 size: 13 residues. Here the CDR3 DNA reads TGTGCCAGCACGGAGACAGGACATCAGCCCCAGCATTTT. Amino acid sequence: CASTETGHQPQHF.

The chain couples TRBV5-1 to TRBJ2-1; 7 bases align to TRBD2. This CDR3 is 16 amino acids long. CDR1 SGHRS and CDR2 YFSETQ come from the germline V gene. With V trimmed by 4 bases and J by 0 bases, 7 bases remained unmatched. The chain's CDR3 is CASSPGGSSSYNEQFF. Written as DNA, the CDR3 is TGCGCCAGCAGCCCGGGGGGTTCGAGCTCCTACAATGAGCAGTTCTTC.

The chain recombines TRBV4-1 with TRBJ2-1; 10 nucleotides line up with TRBD2. Germline V gene lookup returns CDR1 MGHRA and CDR2 YSYEKL. J lost 9 bases, V lost 4 bases, and 9 bases had no gene match. The CDR3 spans 15 residues. CDR3 coding DNA: TGCGCCAGCAGCCGAGCGGGAGGGCCCGGGGGTGAGCAGTTCTTC. As protein: CASSRAGGPGGEQFF.

Note on this clone: The same CDR3 arises from other DNA sequences in this sample as well. The genes are TRBV19 and TRBJ2-6; possible D gene TRBD2, 6 bases. Trimming shortened V by 5 bases and J by 4 bases, and 9 bases separated the two germline ends. Germline-derived CDR1 and CDR2 are LNHDA and SQIVND (reference sequence). The CDR3 length is 14 residues. CDR3 region: CASSRGSGANVLTF. The CDR3 bases are TGTGCCAGTAGTCGGGGGTCCGGGGCCAACGTCCTGACTTTC.

J is TRBJ1-1 and V is TRBV5-4, with D unresolved. Per germline, CDR1 SGHNT and CDR2 YYREEE (reference sequence). This CDR3 is built from 13 residues. V was pared by 7 bases and J by 4 bases, with 14 bases between. The CDR3 reads CASFTYGITEAFF. The CDR3 nucleotides are TGTGCCAGCTTCACCTACGGGATCACTGAAGCTTTCTTT. Combining the CDR3 with reference TRBV5-4 and TRBJ1-1 gives the whole variable domain ETGVTQSPTHLIKTRGQQVTLRCSSQSGHNTVSWYQQALGQGPQFIFQYYREEENGRGNFPPRFSGLQFPNYSSELNVNALELDDSALYLCASFTYGITEAFFGQGTRLTVV.

This chain connects TRBV7-6 to TRBJ1-1; D uncertain. The CDR3 consists of 17 residues. Per the germline V gene, CDR1 is SGHVS and CDR2 is FNYEAQ. V lost 0 bases and J 4 bases, leaving 18 bases between the germline ends. The CDR3 here is CASSLALVVGGSTEAFF. As DNA, the CDR3 is TGTGCCAGCAGCTTAGCGCTCGTCGTAGGTGGGTCCACTGAAGCTTTCTTT.

The rearrangement uses TRBV7-2 and TRBJ2-3, with TRBD1 identical over 7 bases. Germline V gene sequence: CDR1 SGHTA, CDR2 FQGNSA. The CDR3 contains 13 residues. Trimming cost V 3 bases and J 5 bases; bases outside gene matches: 2. CDR3 bases: TGTGCCAGCAGCTTCTACAGGGGAGATACGCAGTATTTT. This codes for CASSFYRGDTQYF.